The rows below give T cell receptor beta chains drawn from one sample of a study of T-cell reconstitution after alpha-beta-depleted transplantation in children. MiXCR was run by TCRdb on the PCR reads, yielding one entry per CDR3 protein. The top ten clones hold about 35% of a sample with about 540,000 distinct CDR3 sequences, 25% to 30% of them seen once. Material: PBMCs, obtained before TCRalphabeta/CD19-depleted stem cell transplant. These receptors originate from a boy younger than two with Wiskott-Aldrich syndrome, due to receive a stem cell transplant. Each CDR3 is given with its conserved first and last residue.

v_call | cdr3_aa
TRBV10-1 | CASSRTGTNTGELFF
TRBV6-5 | CASSSLLSGSSSYNEQFF
TRBV20-1 | CSAQTGVVSPLHF
TRBV20-1 | CSARDFPANTEAFF
TRBV7-9 | CASSHAGDNNEQFF
TRBV20-1 | CSARPLVGLPFQETQYF
TRBV15 | CATSRDQGLEQYF
TRBV27 | CASSLLAGVPYEQYF
TRBV5-1 | CASSSGLIYEQYF
TRBV27 | CASSRLARDGEQFF
TRBV6-5 | CASSYSMVRGRANTGELFF
TRBV5-1 | CASSLVYDTEAFF
TRBV5-6 | CASSLLVSDTQYF
TRBV5-1 | CASSLGGTGVGEQYF
TRBV20-1 | CSASISGQGRPQRHNEQFF
TRBV19 | CASSIGTRGEQFF
TRBV9 | CASSVAAGVIETQYF
TRBV5-1 | CAGSLGQGFEQYF
TRBV5-1 | CASSPPGADIQYF
TRBV5-1 | CASSLGFVSEAFF
TRBV7-2 | CASSLESGNNEQFF
TRBV11-2 | CASSFRTGTETQYF
TRBV20-1 | CSAALGQGYEQYF
TRBV20-1 | CSARDAGNNQPQHF
TRBV4-2 | CASSRIATGTRSYEQYF
TRBV28 | CASSLGSGFGEQYF
TRBV5-1 | CASSLWGETSVRDEQFF
TRBV27 | CASSFRESYEQYF
TRBV5-1 | CASRRTSGSRMGNEQFF
TRBV29-1 | CSGVDGGYEQYF
TRBV29-1 | CSAGRTGNGYTF
TRBV20-1 | CSAPSGGTDTQYF
TRBV29-1 | CSVSLGPNQPQHF
TRBV7-9 | CASRPGQATNEKLFF
TRBV7-9 | CASSFLTSVTGELFF
TRBV24-1 | CATSRDSSRNEQFF
TRBV2 | CASSAEQGKYNEQFF
TRBV19 | CASSIVKLAGNNEQFF
TRBV4-1 | CASSRVEGNQPQHF
TRBV9 | CASSVSLTRTSGGGAEQFF
TRBV7-6 | CASSLVGGTGALNTEAFF
TRBV5-1 | CASSLGLRIDTEAFF
TRBV7-3 | CASSSGLGIQYF
TRBV6-2/TRBV6-3 | CASSRSQGKYNEQFF
TRBV20-1 | CSARRGGQERYNEQFF
TRBV5-1 | CASSWGQVNYGYTF
TRBV7-7 | CASSFDYTDTQYF
TRBV25-1 | CASSALDSNTGELFF
TRBV14 | CASSQGPRVYTDTQYF
TRBV5-1 | CASSLRLANTQYF
TRBV20-1 | CSARAYSILQDTQYF
TRBV11-2 | CASSPRLSAGGPYNEQFF
TRBV29-1 | CSVGQGDTYEQYF
TRBV7-9 | CASSFGDGRGDTQYF
TRBV20-1 | CSALRAGVHNQPQHF